Listed here are 13 T cell receptor beta chains from one sample, sequenced in a study of CD8+ T cells in alopecia areata. The treatment: oral pan-JAK inhibitor, 5-10 mg twice daily. Following extraction, RNA underwent reverse transcription to cDNA, which served as the sequencing template. Using immunoSEQ multiplex PCR, the repertoire was profiled, and TCRdb retains in-frame clones only, with some absent. The sample holds just under 65,000 clones, roughly 50% seen once. The specimen comprised CD8+ T cells sorted from blood, sampled around week 37, from a patient treated with tofacitinib. The receptors shown here come from a human donor with alopecia areata.

The rearrangement joins TRBV27 to TRBJ2-7; tentative D call: TRBD1 (6 bases). Trimming removed 5 bases at V and 3 bases at J, with 8 bases between. CDR1 and CDR2 (germline): MNHEY, SMNVEV (reference sequence). The CDR3 length is 12 residues. The CDR3 bases are TGTGCCAGCAGTCAAGGGGGCTACGAGCAGTACTTC. As protein: CASSQGGYEQYF.

This clone came up a few times. The rearrangement uses TRBV29-1 and TRBJ2-1, with a tentative D call TRBD1 (5 bases). Per germline, CDR1 SQVTM and CDR2 ANQGSEA. Deletions cut 4 bases from V and 8 bases from J, with 21 bases between. This CDR3 comprises 15 residues. CDR3 nucleotides: TGCAGCGTTGGGCTGGCAGGGCGCAAGATAGATGAGCAGTTCTTC. This gives the protein CSVGLAGRKIDEQFF.

This clone appeared a few times. This chain connects TRBV29-1 to TRBJ2-5; D may correspond to TRBD1 or TRBD2 (5 bases each). The germline V gene has CDR1 SQVTM and CDR2 ANQGSEA. With 6 bases removed from V and 2 bases from J, the gap between germline ends came to 13 bases. There are 13 residues in the CDR3. The CDR3 DNA sequence: TGCAGCGTCCGGAAGGGACGGCAAGAGACCCAGTACTTC. Residues: CSVRKGRQETQYF.

The V gene is TRBV13, the J gene TRBJ2-4, with 11 bases that match TRBD1. The germline CDR1 and CDR2 sequences are PRHDT and FYEKMQ (reference sequence). With V trimmed by 4 bases and J by 1 base, 9 bases remained unmatched. CDR3 length: 18 residues. The CDR3 region is CASSYLGQGDWAKNIQYF. CDR3 DNA sequence: TGTGCCAGCAGCTACCTGGGACAGGGGGATTGGGCCAAAAACATTCAGTACTTC.

The chain links TRBV5-1 to TRBJ2-4, with D perhaps TRBD1 (5 bases). V was cut by 4 bases and J by 0 bases, with 20 bases left in between. CDR3 length: 18 residues. Germline CDR1 is SGHRS and CDR2 is YFSETQ. CDR3: CASSPVAGHLIAKNIQYF. In nucleotides, the CDR3 is TGCGCCAGCAGCCCGGTGGCCGGACATTTGATAGCCAAAAACATTCAGTACTTC.

This chain links TRBV30 with TRBJ2-3, with 7 positions matching TRBD1. After removal of 2 bases from V and 0 bases from J, the junction contained 5 bases not matched to a gene. The germline CDR1 and CDR2 sequences are GTSNPN and SVGIG (reference sequence). CDR3 length: 15 residues. The DNA of the CDR3 is TGTGCCTGGAGTCCGGACAGGTATAGCACAGATACGCAGTATTTT. It is translated as CAWSPDRYSTDTQYF.

This chain joins TRBV6-4 and TRBJ2-3, with D perhaps TRBD1 (5 bases). Looked up from germline, CDR1 is MRHNA and CDR2 is SNTAGT. Trimming shortened V by 2 bases and J by 4 bases, and 16 bases separated the two germline ends. The CDR3 length is 16 residues. The CDR3 region is CASSDEFSGAPDTQYF. CDR3 coding DNA: TGTGCCAGCAGTGACGAATTCTCTGGGGCCCCAGATACGCAGTATTTT.

As regards this clone: The same CDR3 also results from other DNA sequences found in this sample. The J gene is TRBJ2-7, the V gene TRBV27; D gene ambiguous. V lost 6 bases to trimming and J lost 3 bases, with 12 bases between them. CDR1 and CDR2 (germline): MNHEY, SMNVEV (reference sequence). The CDR3 is made up of 13 amino acids. The CDR3, as DNA: TGTGCCAGCAGCCTAGGACGATACTACGAGCAGTACTTC. This encodes CASSLGRYYEQYF.

The chain is built from TRBV29-1 and TRBJ2-6; TRBD1 is a possible D gene (5 bases). The V and J ends lost 4 bases and 3 bases respectively, with 10 bases between them. Per germline, CDR1 SQVTM and CDR2 ANQGSEA. CDR3 size: 14 residues. The CDR3 protein is CSVGEGDGANVLTF. CDR3 coding DNA: TGCAGCGTTGGGGAAGGGGATGGGGCCAACGTCCTGACTTTC.

This clone was seen only a few times. The CDR3 spells CSANGGISYEQYF. The DNA of the CDR3 is TGCAGCGCCAACGGCGGCATCTCCTACGAGCAGTACTTC. This chain links TRBV29-1 with TRBJ2-7; D is unclear. Trimming cost V 7 bases and J 0 bases, with 13 bases left between them. CDR3 size: 13 residues. Germline V gives CDR1 SQVTM, CDR2 ANQGSEA.

By share, this clone counts as large. The J gene is TRBJ2-7, the V gene TRBV10-3; TRBD1 aligns across 7 bases. The CDR3 is 15 residues long. CDR1 is ENHRY and CDR2 is SYGVKD in the germline V gene. J gave up 3 bases and V 8 bases, and 13 bases lay outside the gene matches. The chain's CDR3 is CAIGTTGESGYEQYF. The CDR3 region has the DNA TGTGCCATCGGGACCACAGGGGAAAGTGGCTACGAGCAGTACTTC.

V gene TRBV2 combines with J gene TRBJ2-1, with TRBD1 matching over 9 bases. The V and J ends lost 5 bases and 3 bases, in that order; junction bases with no gene match: 5. Germline V gene lookup returns CDR1 SNHLY and CDR2 FYNNEI. The CDR3 length is 15 residues. The CDR3, as DNA: TGTGCCAGCAGTCGCCGGGACAGGGTCTACAATGAGCAGTTCTTC. It codes for CASSRRDRVYNEQFF.

CDR3 loop: CASSPRYSNQPQHF. In nucleotides, the CDR3 is TGTGCCAGCAGTCCTCGATATAGCAATCAGCCCCAGCATTTT. The chain joins TRBV27 to TRBJ1-5; no reliable D call. This CDR3 comprises 14 residues. CDR1 MNHEY and CDR2 SMNVEV come from the germline V gene (reference sequence). Trimming pared 5 bases from V and 0 bases from J, leaving 8 bases between.